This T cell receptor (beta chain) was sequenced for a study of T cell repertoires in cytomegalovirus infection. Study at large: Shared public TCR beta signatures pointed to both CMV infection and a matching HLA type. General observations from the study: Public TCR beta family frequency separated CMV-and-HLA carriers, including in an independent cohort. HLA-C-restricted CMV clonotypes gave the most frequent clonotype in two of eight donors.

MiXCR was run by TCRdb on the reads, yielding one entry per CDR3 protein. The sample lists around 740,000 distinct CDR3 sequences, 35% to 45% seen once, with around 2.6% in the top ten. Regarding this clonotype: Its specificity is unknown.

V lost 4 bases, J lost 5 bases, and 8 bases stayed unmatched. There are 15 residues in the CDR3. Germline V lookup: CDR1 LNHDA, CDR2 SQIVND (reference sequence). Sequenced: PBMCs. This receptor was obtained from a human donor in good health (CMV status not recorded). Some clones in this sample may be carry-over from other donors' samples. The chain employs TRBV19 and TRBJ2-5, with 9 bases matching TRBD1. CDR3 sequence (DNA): TGTGCCAGTAGTACTACAGGGGGCGCGGCGGAGACCCAGTACTTC. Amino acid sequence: CASSTTGGAAETQYF. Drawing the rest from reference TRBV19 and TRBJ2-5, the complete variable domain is DGGITQSPKYLFRKEGQNVTLSCEQNLNHDAMYWYRQDPGQGLRLIYYSQIVNDFQKGDIAEGYSVSREKKESFPLTVTSAQKNPTAFYLCASSTTGGAAETQYFGPGTRLLVL.